This is a list of T cell receptor beta chains from one sample in a study of cytomegalovirus exposure and HLA in healthy donors. This table comes from immunoSEQ multiplex PCR, and its TCRdb copy is limited to in-frame clones, with some not included. The table includes roughly 180,000 clones, approximately 9.5% detected once. The sample taken for sequencing was PBMCs. The receptors originated from a woman aged 25-40 years in good health and CMV-seropositive. Each CDR3 is given with its conserved first and last residue. D genes are given only for firm matches. Expanded clones are given a class, and other clones once, few, many or no size at all.

J,D,size,V,DNA,CDR3
TRBJ2-5,NA,many,TRBV9,TGTGCCAGCAGCGTAGCCTCCCAAGGGGCGGGGGAGACCCAGTACTTC,CASSVASQGAGETQYF
TRBJ2-1,TRBD2,few,TRBV14,TGTGCCAGCAGCCACAGCGGGAGGGCTTGGGGCAATGAGCAGTTCTTC,CASSHSGRAWGNEQFF
TRBJ2-5,TRBD2,NA,TRBV5-1,TGCGCCAGCAGCCCCCCGACTAGCGGGCAAGAGACCCAGTACTTC,CASSPPTSGQETQYF
TRBJ2-5,NA,few,TRBV7-8,TGTGCCAGCGACCCTGTAGGGGTCAGCGAGACCCAGTACTTC,CASDPVGVSETQYF
TRBJ1-1,NA,NA,TRBV5-6,TGTGCCAGCTACGACAGGACCCCCAAGAACACTGAAGCTTTCTTT,CASYDRTPKNTEAFF
TRBJ1-2,NA,NA,TRBV5-1,TGCGCCAGCAGCTTGGCGGGAGACTTAAATGGCTACACCTTC,CASSLAGDLNGYTF
TRBJ1-3,NA,few,TRBV5-1,TGCGCCAGCAGCTTAGGTGGAGTGACGGGAAACACCATATATTTT,CASSLGGVTGNTIYF
TRBJ2-7,TRBD1,once,TRBV15,TGTGCCGCCAGCACACAGGGGGCCAGGCAGTACTTC,CAASTQGARQYF
TRBJ1-1,NA,NA,TRBV18,TGTGCCAGCTCACCAAGAAGAGGTGATGAAGCTTTCTTT,CASSPRRGDEAFF
TRBJ2-3,NA,few,TRBV6-6,TGTGCCAGCAGAGGAGCATTTGTAGATACGCAGTATTTT,CASRGAFVDTQYF
TRBJ2-5,NA,NA,TRBV5-8,TGTGCCAGCAGCTTGGCCTTGAGACAACAGTACTTC,CASSLALRQQYF
TRBJ2-7,NA,few,TRBV20-1,TGCAGTGCTAGTCCCCTTCGGGAGCAGTACTTC,CSASPLREQYF
TRBJ2-1,NA,few,TRBV6-6,TGTGCCAGCATACGCAGTAGGGGTGAGCAGTTCTTC,CASIRSRGEQFF
TRBJ1-6,NA,few,TRBV2,TGTGCCAGCAGCCAAACAGGGTCGGCGAATTCACCCCTCCACTTT,CASSQTGSANSPLHF
TRBJ2-1,NA,NA,TRBV7-3,TGTGCCAGCAGCTTAACTGCCGGGAGATACTACAATGAGCAGTTCTTC,CASSLTAGRYYNEQFF
TRBJ1-1,NA,NA,TRBV25-1,TGTGCCAGCAGTGAATCTGTCCTGAACACTGAAGCTTTCTTT,CASSESVLNTEAFF
TRBJ2-1,TRBD2,few,TRBV5-8,TGTGCCAGCATCCATGAGCCAGCGGGAGTGAACAATGAGCAGTTCTTC,CASIHEPAGVNNEQFF
TRBJ2-3,NA,NA,TRBV7-3,TGTGCCAGCAGCTCCTCGAGGGAAGATACGCAGTATTTT,CASSSSREDTQYF
TRBJ1-2,NA,few,TRBV5-1,TGCGCCAGCAGCTTGGACAATAACTATGGCTACACCTTC,CASSLDNNYGYTF
TRBJ2-1,TRBD1,few,TRBV4-1,TGCGCCAGCAGCCAGCCGGGACAGACCAATGAGCAGTTCTTC,CASSQPGQTNEQFF
TRBJ2-2,TRBD2,NA,TRBV6-6,TGTGTATCTGCGGGAGGGAACACCGGGGAGCTGTTTTTT,CVSAGGNTGELFF
TRBJ2-1,TRBD2,NA,TRBV19,TGTGCCAGTAGTTTAGCGGGGGGGAGACCATACAATGAGCAGTTCTTC,CASSLAGGRPYNEQFF
TRBJ1-1,NA,few,TRBV7-2,TGTGCCAGCAGTCCCCAGACAGGTTCAGCTTTCTTT,CASSPQTGSAFF
TRBJ2-3,NA,NA,TRBV9,TGTGCCAGCAGCGTAGGAGGTGCAGGGGTAACAGATACGCAGTATTTT,CASSVGGAGVTDTQYF
TRBJ2-7,NA,NA,TRBV5-6,TGTGCCAGCAGCTTTGGAGGCGAGCAGTACTTC,CASSFGGEQYF
TRBJ2-1,TRBD2,few,TRBV19,TGTGCCAGTAGGCCAGCGGGAGGGCGAAATAACAATGAGCAGTTCTTC,CASRPAGGRNNNEQFF
TRBJ2-7,NA,few,TRBV30,TGTGCCTGGAGACCCAAGGGGTCCCCCTACGAGCAGTACTTC,CAWRPKGSPYEQYF